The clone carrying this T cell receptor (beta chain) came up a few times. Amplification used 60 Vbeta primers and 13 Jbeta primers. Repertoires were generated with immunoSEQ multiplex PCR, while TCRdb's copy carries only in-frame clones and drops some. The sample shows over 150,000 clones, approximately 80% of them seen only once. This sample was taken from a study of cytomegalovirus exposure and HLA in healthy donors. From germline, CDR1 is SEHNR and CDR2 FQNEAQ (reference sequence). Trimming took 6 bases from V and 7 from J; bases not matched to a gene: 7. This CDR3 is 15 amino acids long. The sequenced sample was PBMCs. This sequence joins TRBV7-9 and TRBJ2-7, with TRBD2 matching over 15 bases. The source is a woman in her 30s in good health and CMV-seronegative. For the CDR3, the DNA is TGTGCCAGCAGGGACGGGACTAGCGGGAGGTGGGAGCAGTACTTC. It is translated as CASRDGTSGRWEQYF.